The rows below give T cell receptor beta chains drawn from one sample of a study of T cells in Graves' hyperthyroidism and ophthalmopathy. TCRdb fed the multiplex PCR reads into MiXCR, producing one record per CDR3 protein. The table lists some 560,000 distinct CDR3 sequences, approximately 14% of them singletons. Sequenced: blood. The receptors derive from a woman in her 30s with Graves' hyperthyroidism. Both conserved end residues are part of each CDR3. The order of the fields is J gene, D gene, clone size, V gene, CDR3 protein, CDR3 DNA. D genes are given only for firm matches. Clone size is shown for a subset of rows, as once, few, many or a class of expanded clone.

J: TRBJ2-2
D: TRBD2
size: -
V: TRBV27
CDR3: CASKAGLAGNTGELFF
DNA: TGTGCCAGCAAGGCGGGACTAGCGGGAAACACCGGGGAGCTGTTTTTT

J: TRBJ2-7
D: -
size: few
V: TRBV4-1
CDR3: CASSQGGTDPTYEQYF
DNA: TGCGCCAGCAGCCAAGGAGGCACGGATCCTACCTACGAGCAGTACTTC

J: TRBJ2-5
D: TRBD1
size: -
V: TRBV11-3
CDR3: CASSVPRDRGPLQETQYF
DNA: TGTGCCAGCAGCGTACCCCGGGACAGGGGACCCCTTCAAGAGACCCAGTACTTC

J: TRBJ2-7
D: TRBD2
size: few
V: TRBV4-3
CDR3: CASSLRTSGLGEQYF
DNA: TGCGCCAGCAGCCTTCGGACTAGCGGCCTCGGCGAGCAGTACTTC

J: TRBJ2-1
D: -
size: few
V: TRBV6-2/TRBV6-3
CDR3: CASSYSSSGRLALAPGLDEQFF
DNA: TGTGCCAGCAGTTACTCGAGTTCGGGAAGGCTCGCTCTGGCCCCAGGACTCGATGAGCAGTTCTTC

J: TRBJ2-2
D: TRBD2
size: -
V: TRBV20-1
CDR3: CSAASGGNTGELFF
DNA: TGCAGTGCAGCTAGCGGGGGGAACACCGGGGAGCTGTTTTTT

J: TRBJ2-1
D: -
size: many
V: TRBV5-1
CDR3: CASSLGVQYNEQFF
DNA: TGCGCCAGCAGCTTAGGGGTTCAGTACAATGAGCAGTTCTTC

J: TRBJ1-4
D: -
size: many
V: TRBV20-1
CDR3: CSAREGATNEKLFF
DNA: TGCAGTGCTCGGGAGGGTGCAACTAATGAAAAACTGTTTTTT

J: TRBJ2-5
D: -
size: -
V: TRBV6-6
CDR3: CASSYSVASNKKTQYF
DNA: TGTGCCAGCAGTTACTCCGTGGCAAGCAACAAGAAGACCCAGTACTTC

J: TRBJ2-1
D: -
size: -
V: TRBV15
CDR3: CATSRDFIGTGDNEQFF
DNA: TGTGCCACCAGCAGAGATTTTATAGGGACGGGGGACAATGAGCAGTTCTTC

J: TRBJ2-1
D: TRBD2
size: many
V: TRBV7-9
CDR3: CASSQIPGTSGSMDEQFF
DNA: TGTGCCAGCAGCCAGATACCCGGGACTAGCGGGAGTATGGATGAGCAGTTCTTC

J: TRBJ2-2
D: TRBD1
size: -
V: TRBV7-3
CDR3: CASSVKGQGARLYTGELFF
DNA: TGTGCCAGCAGCGTTAAGGGACAGGGGGCAAGACTCTACACCGGGGAGCTGTTTTTT

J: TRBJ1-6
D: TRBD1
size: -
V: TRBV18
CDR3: CASSPPDRDSPLHF
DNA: TGTGCCAGCTCACCGCCGGACAGGGATTCACCCCTCCACTTT

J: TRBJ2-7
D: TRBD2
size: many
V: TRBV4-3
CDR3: CASSQGRGTSAYEQYF
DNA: TGCGCCAGCAGCCAAGGGAGAGGGACTAGCGCCTACGAGCAGTACTTC

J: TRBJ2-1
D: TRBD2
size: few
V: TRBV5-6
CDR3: CASTPGGSGRWNEQFF
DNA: TGTGCCAGCACCCCCGGGGGTAGCGGGAGGTGGAATGAGCAGTTCTTC

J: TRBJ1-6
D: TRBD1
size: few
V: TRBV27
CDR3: CASSSTGSGGSNSPLHF
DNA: TGTGCCAGCAGTTCGACAGGGAGCGGGGGCTCTAATTCACCCCTCCACTTT

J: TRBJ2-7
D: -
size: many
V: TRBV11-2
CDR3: CASSLEYARSYEQYF
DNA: TGTGCCAGCAGCTTAGAATACGCCAGGTCCTACGAGCAGTACTTC

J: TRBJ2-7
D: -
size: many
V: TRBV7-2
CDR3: CASSLNTPGYEQYF
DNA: TGTGCCAGCAGCTTAAATACTCCGGGGTACGAGCAGTACTTC

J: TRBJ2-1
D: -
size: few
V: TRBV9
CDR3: CASNVPGDYNEQFF
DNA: TGTGCCAGTAACGTGCCAGGGGACTACAATGAGCAGTTCTTC

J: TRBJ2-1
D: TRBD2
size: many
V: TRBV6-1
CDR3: CASSDAGVDNEQFF
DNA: TGTGCCAGCAGTGATGCGGGAGTGGATAATGAGCAGTTCTTC

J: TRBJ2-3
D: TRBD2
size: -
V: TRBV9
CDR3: CASSVSGRASAHTQYF
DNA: TGTGCCAGCAGCGTTAGCGGGAGGGCGTCTGCACATACGCAGTATTTT

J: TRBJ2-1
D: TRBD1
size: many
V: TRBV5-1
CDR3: CASSLSKQGAEEQFF
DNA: TGCGCCAGCAGCTTGTCAAAACAGGGGGCAGAGGAGCAGTTCTTC

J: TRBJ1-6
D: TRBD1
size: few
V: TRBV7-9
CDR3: CASRRQGGTYNSPLHF
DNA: TGTGCCAGCAGGAGACAGGGTGGCACCTATAATTCACCCCTCCACTTT

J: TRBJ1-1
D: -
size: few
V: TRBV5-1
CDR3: CASSLKGRDTEAFF
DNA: TGCGCCAGCAGCTTGAAGGGCCGGGACACTGAAGCTTTCTTT

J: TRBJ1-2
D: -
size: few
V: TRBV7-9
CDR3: CASSAERMRHYGYTF
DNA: TGTGCCAGCAGCGCCGAACGGATGAGACACTATGGCTACACCTTC

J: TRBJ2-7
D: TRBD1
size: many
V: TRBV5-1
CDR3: CASSPGQGWASYEQYF
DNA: TGCGCCAGCAGCCCCGGACAGGGATGGGCCAGCTACGAGCAGTACTTC

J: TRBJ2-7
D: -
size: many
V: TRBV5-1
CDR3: CASSLASDFSYEQYF
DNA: TGCGCCAGCAGCTTGGCCTCAGACTTCTCCTACGAGCAGTACTTC